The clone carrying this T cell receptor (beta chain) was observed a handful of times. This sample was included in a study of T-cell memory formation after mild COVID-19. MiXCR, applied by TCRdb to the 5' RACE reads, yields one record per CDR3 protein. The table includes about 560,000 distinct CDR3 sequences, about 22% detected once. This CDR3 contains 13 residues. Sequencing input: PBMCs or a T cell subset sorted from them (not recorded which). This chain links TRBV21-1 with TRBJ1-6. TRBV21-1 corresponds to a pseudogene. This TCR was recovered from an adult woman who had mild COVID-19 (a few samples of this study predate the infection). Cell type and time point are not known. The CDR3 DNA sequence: TGTGCCAGCAGCCCACCCTATAATTCACCCCTCCACTTT. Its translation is CASSPPYNSPLHF.